These 23 T cell receptor beta chains came from one sample sequenced in a study of immune characterization of retroperitoneal liposarcoma. TCRdb called the PCR reads again in MiXCR, with one record for every CDR3 protein. The sample holds more than 6,500 distinct CDR3 sequences, about 46% seen once. The sample comprised tumor tissue. Receptor source: a male donor with retroperitoneal liposarcoma.

There are a few counts of this clonotype. The chain couples TRBV12-5 to TRBJ2-4; D gene uncertain. This CDR3 spans 11 amino acids. V dropped 5 bases and J dropped 13 bases, with 12 bases sitting between them. The germline gives CDR1 LGHNT, CDR2 FRNRAP. CDR3 sequence reads: CASGQMMYQYF. CDR3 in DNA: TGTGCTAGTGGTCAGATGATGTACCAGTACTTC. Looking up the rest from reference TRBV12-5 and TRBJ2-4 gives the full variable domain: DARVTQTPRHKVTEMGQEVTMRCQPILGHNTVFWYRQTMMQGLELLAYFRNRAPLDDSGMPKDRFSAEMPDATLATLKIQPSEPRDSAVYFCASGQMMYQYFGAGTRLSVL.

This clonotype was seen repeatedly, ten times or more. The J gene is TRBJ2-2, the V gene TRBV7-8; D unclear. Trimming shortened V by 8 bases and J by 4 bases, and 8 bases separated the two germline ends. This CDR3 is built from 12 residues. Germline V gives CDR1 SGHVS, CDR2 FQNEAQ. As DNA, the CDR3 is TGTGCCAGCTCAGTGGGCACCGGGGAGCTGTTTTTT. This codes for CASSVGTGELFF.

Remarks on this clonotype: The junction differs from germline at one of its ends, possibly a read error. The chain links TRBV27 to TRBJ2-1; D remains ambiguous. The closer fit of TRBJ2-7 to the DNA end suggests the J call may be wrong. The CDR3 totals 14 residues. The germline gives CDR1 MNHEY, CDR2 SMNVEV (reference sequence). CDR3 sequence: CASGLKPDPYEQYF. For the CDR3, the DNA is TGTGCCAGCGGTTTAAAACCCGATCCCTACGAGCAGTACTTC.

This clonotype showed up just once. V usage is TRBV6-1 and J usage is TRBJ2-3, with 8 bases identical to TRBD2. The CDR3 is made up of 14 amino acids. The germline gives CDR1 MNHNS, CDR2 SASEGT. V dropped 9 bases and J dropped 0; count of bases not matched to a gene: 5. CDR3 nucleotide sequence: TGTGCCAGTAAGCGGGAGTTGAGCACAGATACGCAGTATTTT. Its translation: CASKRELSTDTQYF.

The chain is built from TRBV10-1 and TRBJ1-1, with D perhaps TRBD1 (6 bases). The CDR3 covers 14 residues. Trimming shortened V by 5 bases and J by 4 bases, and 14 bases separated the two germline ends. The germline CDR1 and CDR2 sequences are WNHNN and SYGVQD (reference sequence). The CDR3 sequence is CASSQGLMGTEAFF. The CDR3 region has the DNA TGCGCCAGCAGTCAGGGGCTGATGGGCACTGAAGCTTTCTTT.

Only a few counts were recorded for this clonotype. This chain uses TRBV6-1 with TRBJ2-1, with D possibly being TRBD2 (5 bases). The V gene's germline CDR1 is MNHNS and CDR2 SASEGT. The CDR3 is made up of 14 amino acids. Trimming left V 4 bases short and J 0 bases short, with 7 bases between. The CDR3 sequence is CASSGTSSYNEQFF. CDR3 sequence (DNA): TGTGCCAGCAGTGGTACTAGCTCCTACAATGAGCAGTTCTTC.

The chain is built from TRBV10-2 and TRBJ2-7, with 8 bases identical to TRBD2. Germline V CDR1 and CDR2: WSHSY, SAAADI. The CDR3 sequence is 13 residues long. V lost 1 base and J lost 5; bases outside the gene matches: 1. Written as DNA, the CDR3 is TGCGCCAGCAGTGAGTGGCGGGGGGACGAGCAGTACTTC. It codes for CASSEWRGDEQYF.

Only one count was recorded for this clonotype. CDR3 sequence: CASRPGTWKNIQYF. The CDR3 DNA follows: TGTGCCAGCAGGCCCGGGACTTGGAAAAACATTCAGTACTTC. The V and J genes are TRBV7-2 and TRBJ2-4, with D perhaps matching TRBD2 (6 bases). Trimming took 6 bases from V and 4 from J, leaving 13 bases between them. Germline assignment: CDR1 SGHTA and CDR2 FQGNSA. The CDR3 loop spans 14 amino acids.

At least ten counts were recorded for this clonotype. The chain links TRBV7-2 to TRBJ2-3; D unresolved. CDR1 is SGHTA and CDR2 is FQGNSA in the germline V gene. CDR3 length: 14 amino acids. Trimming stripped 3 bases from V and 1 base from J, with 8 bases between. CDR3 residues: CASSFRRGTDTQYF. The CDR3 DNA reads as TGTGCCAGCAGCTTTAGGAGAGGCACAGATACGCAGTATTTT. Based on the CDR3 plus reference TRBV7-2 and TRBJ2-3, the full variable domain is GAGVSQSPSNKVTEKGKDVELRCDPISGHTALYWYRQSLGQGLEFLIYFQGNSAPDKSGLPSDRFSAERTGGSVSTLTIQRTQQEDSAVYLCASSFRRGTDTQYFGPGTRLTVL.

This clonotype was picked up many times. This chain joins TRBV6-1 and TRBJ2-1, with 11 bases fitting TRBD2. The CDR3 contains 15 residues. Germline lookup yields CDR1 MNHNS and CDR2 SASEGT. V lost 6 bases to trimming and J lost 10 bases; unmatched junction nucleotides: 11. The CDR3 protein is CASRVTSGSGYEQFF. Written as DNA, the CDR3 is TGTGCCAGCAGGGTTACTAGCGGGAGTGGGTACGAGCAGTTCTTC.

The gene calls are TRBV4-1 and TRBJ2-1; 7 bases fit TRBD1. The CDR3 has 15 amino acids. Per the germline V gene, CDR1 is MGHRA and CDR2 is YSYEKL. V was clipped by 1 base and J by 4 bases; unmatched bases: 4. The CDR3 nucleotides are TGCGCCAGCAGCCAAGTTGACAGGGATTACAATGAGCAGTTCTTC. Protein product: CASSQVDRDYNEQFF.

This chain connects TRBV6-2 or TRBV6-3 to TRBJ2-5; D call uncertain. The germline CDR1 and CDR2 sequences are MNHEY and SVGEGT. Trimming removed 2 bases from V and 9 bases from J, with 16 bases in between. The CDR3 runs to 14 residues. This CDR3 is CASSYMTAKSSQYF. CDR3 in DNA: TGTGCCAGCAGTTACATGACCGCCAAGTCGTCCCAGTACTTC.

This clonotype is termed medium-sized. V is TRBV6-1 and J is TRBJ2-1, with D possibly being TRBD1 (5 bases). Germline assignment: CDR1 MNHNS and CDR2 SASEGT. Deletions cut 5 bases from V and 10 bases from J, with 18 bases between. This CDR3 comprises 14 residues. The CDR3 loop reads CASSTGHTLYEQFF. DNA of the CDR3: TGTGCCAGCAGTACCGGACATACCCTCTACGAGCAGTTCTTC.

This chain uses TRBV12-3 or TRBV12-4 with TRBJ2-5; 9 nucleotides line up with TRBD2. The J call could be wrong; TRBJ2-7 is a better fit for the DNA end. This CDR3 region has 17 residues. The CDR3 DNA sequence: TGTGCCAGCACTCCCGGGAGAGTTAGCGGGAGAAGGTACGAGCAGTACTTC. As protein: CASTPGRVSGRRYEQYF.

The chain is built from TRBV6-1 and TRBJ2-3, with unresolved D. Germline CDR1 reads MNHNS; CDR2 reads SASEGT. V was shortened by 2 bases and J by 11 bases, with 14 bases between the two germline ends. This CDR3 has 13 residues. CDR3 protein: CASSETDRRRQYF. CDR3 coding DNA: TGTGCCAGCAGTGAAACCGACCGCCGTCGGCAGTATTTT.

The rearrangement joins TRBV29-1 to TRBJ2-5; 9 bases align to TRBD2. Judging by the DNA end, TRBJ2-7 fits better; the J call may be wrong. This CDR3 has 16 amino acids. The germline CDR1 and CDR2 sequences are SQVTM and ANQGSEA. The CDR3 bases are TGCAGCGTTCGGGGGTCTAGCGGGGTCCGTACCTACGAGCAGTACTTC. Protein product: CSVRGSSGVRTYEQYF.

The table lists this clonotype with a few counts. The V and J genes are TRBV27 and TRBJ2-1; TRBD1 agrees at 7 bases. The J call may be faulty, since TRBJ2-7 better matches the DNA end. The CDR3 is 15 amino acids. Per the germline V gene, CDR1 is MNHEY and CDR2 is SMNVEV (reference sequence). CDR3 nucleotide sequence: TGTGCCAGCAGTTACTCAGGGGGTCCCAACTACGAGCAGTACTTC. Amino acids: CASSYSGGPNYEQYF.

This sequence joins TRBV4-1 and TRBJ1-1, with D maybe TRBD1 (5 bases). Germline lookup yields CDR1 MGHRA and CDR2 YSYEKL. This CDR3 has 16 amino acids. Trimming cost V 3 bases and J 0 bases, with 14 bases left between them. Here the CDR3 DNA reads TGCGCCAGCAGCCAGGGTACTTCGACAGTGAACACTGAAGCTTTCTTT. This codes for CASSQGTSTVNTEAFF.

The sample holds many counts of this clonotype. The chain joins TRBV11-3 to TRBJ2-1; D remains ambiguous. V gave up 5 bases and J gave up 7 bases, with 12 bases separating them. The CDR3 extends over 13 amino acids. From germline, CDR1 is SGHNT and CDR2 YENEEA. The CDR3 is CASSPTVRNEQFF. The CDR3 DNA reads TGTGCCAGCAGCCCAACTGTCAGGAATGAGCAGTTCTTC.

This clonotype has only a few counts. This chain links TRBV7-6 with TRBJ2-1; weak D call: TRBD2 (5 bases). The germline V gene encodes CDR1 SGHVS and CDR2 FNYEAQ. CDR3 length: 13 residues. V was pared by 5 bases and J by 9 bases, with 14 bases between. CDR3 bases: TGTGCCAGCAGCCTAGAGCTAGGGAGTGAGCAGTTCTTC. Residues: CASSLELGSEQFF.

The chain is built from TRBV27 and TRBJ2-1; possible D gene TRBD2, 5 bases. The J call may not be correct, given that the DNA end is closer to TRBJ2-7. There are 18 residues in the CDR3. Germline-derived CDR1 and CDR2 are MNHEY and SMNVEV (reference sequence). CDR3 loop: CASTLRPVVRAFPYEQYF. CDR3 coding DNA: TGTGCCAGCACCCTTCGTCCCGTTGTGAGGGCCTTCCCCTACGAGCAGTACTTC.

The chain has TRBV6-5 and TRBJ2-1; 8 positions agree with TRBD2. From germline, CDR1 is MNHEY and CDR2 SVGAGI. The CDR3 has 13 residues. The V gene end was trimmed by 7 bases and the J gene end by 5 bases; junction bases not matched to a gene: 4. This CDR3 is CASTSGRDNEQFF. CDR3 sequence (DNA): TGTGCCAGCACCAGCGGGAGAGACAATGAGCAGTTCTTC.

Judged by abundance, this clonotype is medium-sized. This chain connects TRBV6-1 to TRBJ2-2; D not resolved. The CDR3 contains 16 residues. CDR1 and CDR2 from the germline V gene are MNHNS and SASEGT. Trimming removed 6 bases from V and 2 bases from J, with 16 bases in between. CDR3 DNA: TGTGCCAGCAGCCCCCCGGTGTCAGTCAACACCGGGGAGCTGTTTTTT. This codes for CASSPPVSVNTGELFF.